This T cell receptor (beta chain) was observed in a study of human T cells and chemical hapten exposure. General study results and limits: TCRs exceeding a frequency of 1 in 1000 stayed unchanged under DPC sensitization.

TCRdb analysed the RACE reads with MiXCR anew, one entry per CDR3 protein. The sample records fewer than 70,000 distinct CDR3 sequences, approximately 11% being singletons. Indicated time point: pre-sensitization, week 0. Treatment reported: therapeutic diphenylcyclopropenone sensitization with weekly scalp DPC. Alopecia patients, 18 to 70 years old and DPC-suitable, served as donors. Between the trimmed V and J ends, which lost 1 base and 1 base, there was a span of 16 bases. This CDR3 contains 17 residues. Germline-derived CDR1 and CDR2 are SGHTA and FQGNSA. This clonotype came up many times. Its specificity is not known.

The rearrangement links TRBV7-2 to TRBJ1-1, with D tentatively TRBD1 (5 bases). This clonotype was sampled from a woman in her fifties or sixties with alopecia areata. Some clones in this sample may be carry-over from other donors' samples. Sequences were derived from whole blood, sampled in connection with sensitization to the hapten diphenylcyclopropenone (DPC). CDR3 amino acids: CASSLDPVGRANTEAFF. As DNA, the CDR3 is TGTGCCAGCAGCTTAGATCCTGTGGGCAGGGCGAACACTGAAGCTTTCTTT.